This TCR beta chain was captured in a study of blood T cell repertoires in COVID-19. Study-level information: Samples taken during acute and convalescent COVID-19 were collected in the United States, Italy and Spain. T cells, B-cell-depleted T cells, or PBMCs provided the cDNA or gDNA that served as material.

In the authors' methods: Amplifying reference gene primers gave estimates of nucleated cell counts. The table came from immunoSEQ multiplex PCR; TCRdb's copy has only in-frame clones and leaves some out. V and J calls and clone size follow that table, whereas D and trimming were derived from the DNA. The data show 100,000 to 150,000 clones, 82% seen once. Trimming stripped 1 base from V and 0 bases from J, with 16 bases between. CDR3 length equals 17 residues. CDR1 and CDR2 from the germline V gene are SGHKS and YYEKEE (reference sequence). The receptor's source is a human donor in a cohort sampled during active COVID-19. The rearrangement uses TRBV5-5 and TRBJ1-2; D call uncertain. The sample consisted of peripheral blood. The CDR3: CASSLFLFEKPNYGYTF. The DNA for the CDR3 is TGTGCCAGCAGCTTGTTTCTTTTCGAGAAACCTAACTATGGCTACACCTTC. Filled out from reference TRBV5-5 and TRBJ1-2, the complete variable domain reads DAGVTQSPTHLIKTRGQQVTLRCSPISGHKSVSWYQQVLGQGPQFIFQYYEKEERGRGNFPDRFSARQFPNYSSELNVNALLLGDSALYLCASSLFLFEKPNYGYTFGSGTRLTVV.